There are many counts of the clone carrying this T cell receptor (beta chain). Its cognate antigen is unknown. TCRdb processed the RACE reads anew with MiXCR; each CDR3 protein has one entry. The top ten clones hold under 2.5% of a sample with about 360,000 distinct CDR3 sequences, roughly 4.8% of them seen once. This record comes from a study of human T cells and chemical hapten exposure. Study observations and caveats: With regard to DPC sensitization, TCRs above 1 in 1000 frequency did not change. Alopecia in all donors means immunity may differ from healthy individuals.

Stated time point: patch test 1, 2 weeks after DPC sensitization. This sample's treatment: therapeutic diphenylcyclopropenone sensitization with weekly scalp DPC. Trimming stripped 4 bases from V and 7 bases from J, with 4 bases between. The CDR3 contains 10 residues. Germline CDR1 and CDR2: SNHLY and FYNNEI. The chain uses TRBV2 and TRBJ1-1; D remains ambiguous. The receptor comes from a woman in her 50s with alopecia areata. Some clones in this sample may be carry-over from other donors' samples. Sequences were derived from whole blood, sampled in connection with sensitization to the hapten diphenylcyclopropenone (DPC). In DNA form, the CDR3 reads TGTGCCAGCAGTGGAGGTGAAGCTTTCTTT. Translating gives CASSGGEAFF.